This is a list of T cell receptor beta chains from one sample in a study of T-cell memory formation after mild COVID-19. From the 5' RACE reads, TCRdb called clonotypes with MiXCR, one entry per CDR3 protein. Of roughly 110,000 distinct CDR3 sequences listed, roughly an eighth are singletons. The specimen sequenced was PBMCs or a T cell subset sorted from them (not recorded which). The origin of the receptors is a man younger than 35 who had mild COVID-19 (a few samples of this study predate the infection). Cell type and time point are not known. CDR3s include the opening cysteine and the closing phenylalanine or tryptophan. D genes are given only for firm matches. Rows may omit the clone size; those that give it use once, few, many or a size class.

D | J | size | length | V | CDR3 | DNA
- | TRBJ2-2 | - | 16 | TRBV4-2 | CASSQDFASGIGELFF | TGTGCCAGCAGCCAAGATTTCGCGTCGGGCATCGGGGAGCTGTTTTTT
- | TRBJ1-5 | few | 14 | TRBV20-1 | CSARQGLSNQPQHF | TGCAGTGCTAGGCAGGGCCTTAGCAATCAGCCCCAGCATTTT
- | TRBJ1-5 | many | 18 | TRBV4-1 | CASSQTIGTAHSNQPQHF | TGCGCCAGCAGCCAGACGATAGGGACGGCCCATAGCAATCAGCCCCAGCATTTT
- | TRBJ1-2 | few | 15 | TRBV6-4 | CASSVGTAEGDGYTF | TGTGCCAGCAGTGTCGGGACGGCCGAGGGAGATGGCTACACCTTC
- | TRBJ1-2 | few | 14 | TRBV6-5 | CASSYSGLLDGYTF | TGTGCCAGCAGTTACTCGGGGCTTTTGGATGGCTACACCTTC
- | TRBJ1-6 | few | 14 | TRBV7-9 | CASSATGGNSPLHF | TGTGCCAGCAGCGCAACCGGGGGAAATTCACCCCTCCACTTT
- | TRBJ2-3 | - | 13 | TRBV11-3 | CASSFWETDTQYF | TGTGCCAGCAGCTTCTGGGAAACAGATACGCAGTATTTT
TRBD2 | TRBJ2-5 | - | 20 | TRBV7-8 | CASSYPRTSGGLAHQETQYF | TGTGCCAGCAGCTACCCTCGGACTAGCGGGGGACTCGCACACCAAGAGACCCAGTACTTC
- | TRBJ2-5 | - | 16 | TRBV12-3/TRBV12-4 | CASSIRLGRERETQYF | TGTGCCAGCAGCATACGTCTAGGTCGGGAACGAGAGACCCAGTACTTC
- | TRBJ1-1 | many | 13 | TRBV6-5 | CASSYSIGSEAFF | TGTGCCAGCAGTTACTCGATTGGATCTGAAGCTTTCTTT
TRBD1 | TRBJ1-4 | few | 14 | TRBV9 | CASSVRQGGEKLFF | TGTGCCAGCAGCGTCCGACAGGGAGGGGAAAAACTGTTTTTT
- | TRBJ2-1 | - | 14 | TRBV6-1 | CASSDSGDYNEQFF | TGTGCCAGCAGTGATTCAGGGGATTACAATGAGCAGTTCTTC
- | TRBJ1-5 | - | 12 | TRBV19 | CASSGGSQPQHF | TGTGCCAGTAGTGGCGGTTCCCAGCCCCAGCATTTT
TRBD2 | TRBJ2-1 | - | 15 | TRBV12-3/TRBV12-4 | CASSLGLAGKNEQFF | TGTGCCAGCAGTTTAGGGCTAGCGGGGAAGAATGAGCAGTTCTTC
- | TRBJ2-5 | many | 12 | TRBV20-1 | CSASLDAETQYF | TGCAGTGCTAGCTTGGATGCGGAGACCCAGTACTTC
TRBD1 | TRBJ2-1 | few | 16 | TRBV5-5 | CASSLLVGTGMDEQFF | TGTGCCAGCAGCTTGTTAGTTGGGACAGGGATGGATGAGCAGTTCTTC
- | TRBJ1-2 | - | 15 | TRBV5-1 | CASSLEHPAPYGYTF | TGCGCCAGCAGCTTGGAACACCCAGCCCCATATGGCTACACCTTC
- | TRBJ2-3 | few | 14 | TRBV4-3 | CASSQDRGEDTQYF | TGCGCCAGCAGCCAAGATAGGGGGGAAGATACGCAGTATTTT
- | TRBJ1-1 | few | 14 | TRBV7-6 | CASSLGGSNTEAFF | TGTGCCAGCAGCTTAGGGGGGTCGAACACTGAAGCTTTCTTT
TRBD2 | TRBJ2-5 | once | 15 | TRBV7-2 | CASSLSAGGQETQYF | TGTGCCAGCAGCTTATCAGCGGGAGGTCAAGAGACCCAGTACTTC
- | TRBJ1-1 | few | 14 | TRBV9 | CASSVALGVTEAFF | TGTGCCAGCAGCGTAGCTCTCGGAGTGACTGAAGCTTTCTTT
- | TRBJ2-7 | few | 13 | TRBV6-5 | CASSYSSSYEQYF | TGTGCCAGCAGTTACTCAAGCTCCTACGAGCAGTACTTC
TRBD2 | TRBJ2-1 | - | 16 | TRBV4-3 | CASSQVPSGGAHEQFF | TGCGCCAGCAGCCAAGTCCCCAGCGGGGGGGCCCATGAGCAGTTCTTC
- | TRBJ2-4 | few | 16 | TRBV5-6 | CATTDWAVRGKNIQYF | TGTGCCACCACCGATTGGGCCGTTCGTGGCAAAAACATTCAGTACTTC
- | TRBJ2-1 | - | 12 | TRBV24-1 | CATGPTGNEQFF | TGTGCCACCGGCCCCACCGGCAATGAGCAGTTCTTC